What follows is one T cell receptor (beta chain) and its context. What it recognizes is unknown. The entry originates in a study of graft-versus-host responses after intestinal transplantation. Study information: Anti-thymocyte globulin induction was given to all recipients, followed by tacrolimus and steroids for around three years.

General observations from the study: Allografts from individuals with graft-donor T cell macrochimerism displayed high graft-versus-host to host-versus-graft clonal ratios. In recipient marrow, GvH clones were found, and some appeared first in ileum or blood.

TCRdb's copy holds only in-frame clones and misses some; the assay was immunoSEQ multiplex PCR. Among fewer than 75,000 clones, roughly 90% were seen once, and the ten largest hold roughly 1.5%. The CDR3 is 13 residues long. Trimming left V 3 bases short and J 2 bases short, with 7 bases between. Germline CDR1 MNHEY, CDR2 SMNVEV (reference sequence). This specimen was PBMCs, taken 26 days after transplant. V is TRBV27 and J is TRBJ1-1; no definite D call. The receptor's source is a human patient who received an intestinal transplant, so some T cells may come from the graft donor. CDR3 DNA sequence: TGTGCCAGCAGTTTTTGGCAAAACACTGAAGCTTTCTTT. This gives the protein CASSFWQNTEAFF.